Below, 13 T cell receptor beta chains from the same sample are listed, as sequenced in a study of blood T cell repertoires in COVID-19. The repertoire was sequenced with immunoSEQ multiplex PCR; TCRdb's copy has only in-frame clones and lacks some. Counted here are a few hundred thousand clones, about 85% occurring once; the ten biggest clones make up over 0.95%. Sequences were obtained from peripheral blood. Receptors were obtained from a man aged 40-49 years with acute or convalescent COVID-19.

The CDR3 nucleotides are TGTGCCAGCAGGCCCTATGGCGGGGAATCCTATGGCTACACCTTC. It specifies CASRPYGGESYGYTF. The chain has TRBV6-5 and TRBJ1-2; D not certain. CDR1 and CDR2 (germline): MNHEY, SVGAGI. Trimming shortened V by 6 bases and J by 4 bases, and 18 bases separated the two germline ends. The CDR3 consists of 15 residues.

The chain recombines TRBV10-2 with TRBJ2-7; TRBD1 agrees at 7 bases. V shed 6 bases, J shed 2 bases, and the junction held 7 bases outside the gene matches. Germline CDR1 WSHSY, CDR2 SAAADI. This CDR3 is built from 14 residues. CDR3: CASRVTGAAYEQYF. The CDR3 nucleotides are TGCGCCAGCAGGGTAACAGGGGCAGCCTACGAGCAGTACTTC.

The chain carries TRBV30 and TRBJ1-5; D not resolved. CDR1 and CDR2 from the germline V gene are GTSNPN and SVGIG (reference sequence). The length of the CDR3 is 15 residues. With 0 bases removed from V and 1 base from J, the gap between germline ends came to 10 bases. The CDR3 DNA reads TGTGCCTGGAGTGTACGAGGGCTCAGCAATCAGCCCCAGCATTTT. Encoded protein: CAWSVRGLSNQPQHF.

The rearrangement uses TRBV6-5 and TRBJ2-5; TRBD1 agrees at 9 bases. The V and J ends lost 6 bases and 4 bases, in that order; junction bases with no gene match: 6. CDR1 MNHEY and CDR2 SVGAGI come from the germline V gene. The CDR3 runs 14 residues. CDR3 amino acids: CASSGGTGRETQYF. CDR3 nucleotide sequence: TGTGCCAGCAGCGGCGGGACAGGGAGAGAGACCCAGTACTTC.

The chain carries TRBV30 and TRBJ1-3; 9 bases fit TRBD1. The CDR3 loop spans 16 amino acids. After removal of 2 bases from V and 2 bases from J, the junction contained 7 bases not matched to a gene. Germline V CDR1 and CDR2: GTSNPN, SVGIG (reference sequence). The CDR3 spells CAWSKEQGATGNTIYF. For the CDR3, the DNA is TGTGCCTGGAGTAAGGAACAGGGGGCAACTGGAAACACCATATATTTT. The whole variable domain, remainder taken from reference TRBV30 and TRBJ1-3, is SQTIHQWPATLVQPVGSPLSLECTVEGTSNPNLYWYRQAAGRGLQLLFYSVGIGQISSEVPQNLSASRPQDRQFILSSKKLLLSDSGFYLCAWSKEQGATGNTIYFGEGSWLTVV.

The genes are TRBV2 and TRBJ2-2, with D possibly TRBD2 on 5 matching bases. CDR1 is SNHLY, CDR2 FYNNEI, per germline. Trimming removed 8 bases from V and 5 bases from J, with 15 bases in between. The length of the CDR3 is 14 residues. CDR3 residues: CASGLIRSTGELFF. In nucleotides, the CDR3 is TGTGCCAGCGGACTTATCCGTTCGACCGGGGAGCTGTTTTTT.

This clone was seen once. The rearrangement links TRBV5-6 to TRBJ1-2; TRBD1 matches at 7 bases. The germline V gene has CDR1 SGHDT and CDR2 YYEEEE. The V gene end was trimmed by 7 bases and the J gene end by 8 bases; junction bases not matched to a gene: 17. The CDR3 covers 15 residues. The CDR3 region is CASSDSPTGQGGYTF. CDR3 DNA sequence: TGTGCCAGCTCGGATAGTCCGACAGGGCAGGGGGGCTACACCTTC.

This chain connects TRBV5-8 to TRBJ1-5; TRBD1 agrees at 9 bases. V gave up 0 bases and J gave up 7 bases; unmatched junction bases: 2. This CDR3 has 14 amino acids. CDR1 and CDR2 from the germline V gene are SGHTS and YDEGEE. This CDR3 reads CASSLGQGEQPQHF. The CDR3 nucleotides are TGTGCCAGCAGCTTGGGACAGGGGGAACAGCCCCAGCATTTT.

This chain joins TRBV27 and TRBJ2-7; the match to TRBD1 covers 7 bases. The germline V gene encodes CDR1 MNHEY and CDR2 SMNVEV (reference sequence). With V trimmed by 6 bases and J by 5 bases, 7 bases remained unmatched. This CDR3 is built from 13 residues. The CDR3 loop is CASRKDRVHEQYF. CDR3 nucleotide sequence: TGTGCCAGCAGAAAAGACAGGGTCCACGAGCAGTACTTC.

This clone has more than one count but fewer than ten. J is TRBJ1-1 and V is TRBV18; TRBD1 matches at 11 bases. V gave up 3 bases and J gave up 6 bases; unmatched junction bases: 15. The CDR3 is 18 residues long. The germline V gene has CDR1 KGHSH and CDR2 LQKENI. CDR3 sequence: CASSPGVVDRGLGAEAFF. The CDR3 DNA reads TGTGCCAGCTCACCCGGCGTGGTGGACAGGGGGCTTGGCGCTGAAGCTTTCTTT.

This clone was detected once. The V call is TRBV6-1, the J call TRBJ1-5; D call uncertain. The germline CDR1 and CDR2 sequences are MNHNS and SASEGT. CDR3 length: 15 residues. V lost 3 bases to trimming and J lost 1 base, with 10 bases between them. The CDR3 reads CASSEVALSNQPQHF. The CDR3 nucleotides are TGTGCCAGCAGTGAGGTGGCTTTGAGCAATCAGCCCCAGCATTTT.

The table lists this clone with a count of one. The chain carries TRBV5-8 and TRBJ2-5, with TRBD1 matching 9 bases. The length of the CDR3 is 14 residues. The V gene end was trimmed by 4 bases and the J gene end by 5 bases; junction bases not matched to a gene: 6. Germline CDR1 is SGHTS and CDR2 is YDEGEE. The CDR3 sequence is CASSRGQGGETQYF. CDR3 bases: TGTGCCAGCAGCAGGGGACAGGGAGGGGAGACCCAGTACTTC.

This clone has a handful of counts. V gene TRBV27 combines with J gene TRBJ1-2; the D gene is possibly TRBD1 (5 bases). Germline CDR1 MNHEY, CDR2 SMNVEV (reference sequence). The CDR3 contains 11 residues. V lost 7 bases to trimming and J lost 7 bases, with 10 bases between them. The CDR3 coding sequence is TGTGCCAGCAAATCGGGGGTTGGCTACACCTTC. This gives the protein CASKSGVGYTF.